These 17 T cell receptor beta chains originate from one sample sequenced in a study of control samples from healthy donors and cancer patients. Here immunoSEQ multiplex PCR was the method, and the copy in TCRdb shows in-frame clones only, minus some. The table records about 84,000 clones, 65% to 90% of them present only once. Sequenced material: PBMCs. These receptors were collected from a man aged 60-69 years with head and neck cancer.

CDR3 region: CATSRGQSSQETQYF. As DNA, the CDR3 is TGTGCCACCAGCAGAGGCCAGTCTAGTCAAGAGACCCAGTACTTC. This chain joins TRBV15 and TRBJ2-5; D is unresolved. The CDR3 covers 15 residues. Between the trimmed V and J ends, which lost 1 base and 2 bases, there was a span of 11 bases. Germline loops: CDR1 LNHNV, CDR2 YYDKDF (reference sequence).

The chain uses TRBV7-9 and TRBJ1-2; D ambiguous. The CDR3 is 13 residues long. Trimming took 3 bases from V and 5 from J, leaving 10 bases between them. The germline CDR1 and CDR2 sequences are SEHNR and FQNEAQ (reference sequence). CDR3 residues: CASSFLTDYGYTF. The CDR3 nucleotides read TGTGCCAGCAGCTTTTTGACCGATTATGGCTACACCTTC.

This clone was seen a few times. The V and J genes are TRBV2 and TRBJ1-4; no clear D. Trimming stripped 8 bases from V and 8 bases from J, with 9 bases between. Germline CDR1 reads SNHLY; CDR2 reads FYNNEI. This CDR3 region has 11 residues. CDR3 loop: CASDMTEKLFF. In DNA, the CDR3 is TGTGCCAGCGATATGACGGAAAAACTGTTTTTT. Full variable domain (remainder filled in from reference TRBV2 and TRBJ1-4): EPEVTQTPSHQVTQMGQEVILRCVPISNHLYFYWYRQILGQKVEFLVSFYNNEISEKSEIFDDQFSVERPDGSNFTLKIRSTKLEDSAMYFCASDMTEKLFFGSGTQLSVL.

This clone has a single count. The V call is TRBV18, the J call TRBJ2-5, with TRBD2 identical over 7 bases. The germline V gene has CDR1 KGHSH and CDR2 LQKENI. Losses at the gene ends were 0 bases for V and 2 bases for J; bases not matched to a gene: 9. The CDR3 covers 17 residues. The CDR3 here is CASSPPGGKPPQETQYF. Here the CDR3 DNA reads TGTGCCAGCTCACCACCGGGGGGGAAACCCCCACAAGAGACCCAGTACTTC.

As regards this clone: The same CDR3 arises from other DNA sequences in this sample as well. This chain uses TRBV7-9 with TRBJ2-1; no reliable D call. V lost 2 bases to trimming and J lost 6 bases, with 5 bases between them. The germline gives CDR1 SEHNR, CDR2 FQNEAQ (reference sequence). The CDR3 spans 12 residues. CDR3 loop: CASSLRANEQFF. The DNA for the CDR3 is TGTGCCAGCAGCTTAAGGGCCAATGAGCAGTTCTTC. The full variable domain, its missing parts supplied by reference TRBV7-9 and TRBJ2-1, is DTGVSQNPRHKITKRGQNVTFRCDPISEHNRLYWYRQTLGQGPEFLTYFQNEAQLEKSRLLSDRFSAERPKGSFSTLEIQRTEQGDSAMYLCASSLRANEQFFGPGTRLTVL.

This sequence joins TRBV6-1 and TRBJ2-1, with TRBD1 matching over 9 bases. V lost 2 bases and J lost 10; bases outside the gene matches: 6. This CDR3 has 14 amino acids. Looked up from germline, CDR1 is MNHNS and CDR2 is SASEGT. The DNA for the CDR3 is TGTGCCAGCAGTGAACCGGGACAGGGATACGAGCAGTTCTTC. It encodes CASSEPGQGYEQFF.

V usage is TRBV10-3 and J usage is TRBJ2-2; TRBD2 matches 8 bases. Germline V gene sequence: CDR1 ENHRY, CDR2 SYGVKD. CDR3 size: 15 residues. V lost 6 bases and J lost 3; bases outside the gene matches: 6. The CDR3 sequence: CAIRAGAVHTGELFF. For the CDR3, the DNA is TGTGCCATCAGAGCGGGAGCGGTCCACACCGGGGAGCTGTTTTTT.

This sequence joins TRBV6-1 and TRBJ2-7, with a possible D match to TRBD2 (5 bases). The CDR3 covers 14 residues. Germline CDR1 MNHNS, CDR2 SASEGT. The V end lost 2 bases, the J end lost 7 bases, and 15 bases lay between the germline ends. CDR3 sequence (DNA): TGTGCCAGCAGTGAATATGAGGGCTTGTGGGAGCAGTACTTC. It encodes CASSEYEGLWEQYF.

This clone was recorded once. The chain is built from TRBV5-4 and TRBJ2-2; tentative D call: TRBD2 (6 bases). The CDR3 contains 14 residues. CDR1 SGHNT and CDR2 YYREEE come from the germline V gene (reference sequence). V gave up 5 bases and J gave up 1 base, with 9 bases separating them. Written as DNA, the CDR3 is TGTGCCAGCAGGCCCGGGGGGAACACCGGGGAGCTGTTTTTT. This encodes CASRPGGNTGELFF.

CDR3 residues: CASSKTFGTTTEQYF. CDR3 nucleotides: TGTGCCAGCAGCAAAACGTTTGGGACTACCACGGAGCAGTACTTC. The chain joins TRBV7-8 to TRBJ2-7; 7 bases agree with TRBD2. V was clipped by 5 bases and J by 7 bases; unmatched bases: 14. Germline CDR1 reads SGHVS; CDR2 reads FQNEAQ. The CDR3 totals 15 residues.

V usage is TRBV5-4 and J usage is TRBJ2-1; the D gene is possibly TRBD1 (5 bases). The length of the CDR3 is 13 residues. V dropped 0 bases and J dropped 4 bases, with 5 bases sitting between them. Germline loops: CDR1 SGHNT, CDR2 YYREEE (reference sequence). CDR3 sequence reads: CASSLGQYNEQFF. The CDR3 DNA sequence: TGTGCCAGCAGCTTGGGACAGTACAATGAGCAGTTCTTC.

This rearrangement joins TRBV7-9 to TRBJ2-5; 9 bases are shared with TRBD1. The germline CDR1 and CDR2 sequences are SEHNR and FQNEAQ (reference sequence). This CDR3 spans 15 amino acids. Unmatched junction bases numbered 5, after V lost 5 bases and J lost 1 base. This CDR3 is CASSPRDRVQETQYF. In DNA, the CDR3 is TGTGCCAGCAGCCCCCGGGACAGGGTCCAAGAGACCCAGTACTTC.

The chain joins TRBV5-8 to TRBJ2-2; the D is unclear. Trimming removed 4 bases at V and 6 bases at J, with 13 bases between. The CDR3 covers 14 residues. Germline V CDR1 and CDR2: SGHTS, YDEGEE. DNA for the CDR3: TGTGCCAGCAGCCTGTTGGCTGTGGCCGGGGAGCTGTTTTTT. It yields the protein CASSLLAVAGELFF.

This clone was picked up one time. The rearrangement uses TRBV27 and TRBJ2-7, with 8 positions matching TRBD1. This CDR3 has 16 amino acids. Trimming removed 3 bases from V and 0 bases from J; junction bases left unmatched: 7. Germline loops: CDR1 MNHEY, CDR2 SMNVEV (reference sequence). The CDR3, as DNA: TGTGCCAGCAGTTTCGTGGGACAGGCCCCCTCCTACGAGCAGTACTTC. It yields the protein CASSFVGQAPSYEQYF.

The V gene is TRBV10-3, the J gene TRBJ2-7; D is unresolved. V dropped 7 bases and J dropped 0 bases, with 10 bases sitting between them. Germline V gene data show CDR1 as ENHRY and CDR2 as SYGVKD. The CDR3 length is 13 residues. The CDR3, as DNA: TGTGCCATCACAATGAGTAGCTCCTACGAGCAGTACTTC. Protein product: CAITMSSSYEQYF.

The chain joins TRBV10-1 to TRBJ2-3; D is undetermined. Germline V gives CDR1 WNHNN, CDR2 SYGVQD (reference sequence). CDR3 length equals 13 residues. V was cut by 4 bases and J by 4 bases, with 9 bases left in between. DNA of the CDR3: TGCGCCAGCAGTGGACTTTCAGCAGATACGCAGTATTTT. It is translated as CASSGLSADTQYF.

This clone was counted once. The chain carries TRBV5-1 and TRBJ2-3, with 8 bases lining up with TRBD2. The CDR3 is 15 amino acids. Unmatched junction bases numbered 10, after V lost 4 bases and J lost 6 bases. The germline CDR1 and CDR2 sequences are SGHRS and YFSETQ. CDR3 amino acids: CASSASGSPEDTQYF. As DNA, the CDR3 is TGCGCCAGCAGCGCGAGCGGGAGCCCGGAGGATACGCAGTATTTT.